This TCR beta chain is drawn from a study of cytomegalovirus exposure and HLA in healthy donors. The CDR3 has 15 residues. Germline CDR1 is SGHVS and CDR2 is FNYEAQ. After removal of 5 bases from V and 4 bases from J, the junction contained 8 bases not matched to a gene. Only in-frame clones appear in the TCRdb table, and some are missing; sequencing was by immunoSEQ multiplex PCR. The table lists 100,000 to 120,000 clones, 88% of them singletons. The TCR originated in a woman younger than 45 in good health and CMV-seropositive. J is TRBJ2-7 and V is TRBV7-6; 10 bases are a match to TRBD1. Sequenced: PBMCs. The CDR3 DNA is TGTGCCAGCAGCCCGAGCAGACAGGGGGCGTACGAGCAGTACTTC. Protein: CASSPSRQGAYEQYF.